The 18 T cell receptor beta chains presented below share a single source sample, sequenced in a study of tumor-infiltrating lymphocytes in primary liver carcinoma. Blood RNA originated from unsorted whole blood, with germline DNA additionally extracted. With around 490 ng total RNA as template and a constant-region primer, TCR beta cDNA was made. What produced the TCR beta libraries was three nested multiplex PCR rounds using slightly modified ARM-PCR. Researchers ran the first two PCR rounds for roughly 10 cycles each with TRBV1-TRBV30 forward primers and a C-beta reverse primer. TCRdb re-called the multiplex PCR reads through MiXCR, storing one row per CDR3 protein. This sample has about 180,000 distinct CDR3 sequences, with around 60% found just once. Material: peripheral blood. All receptors come from a man aged 35 to 55 with primary liver carcinoma and hepatitis B virus infection.

With regard to this clonotype: This may be a read error: a much more frequent sequence differs by one nucleotide. This chain connects TRBV10-3 to TRBJ2-5; a weak D match, TRBD2 (5 bases). This CDR3 is 13 amino acids long. Trimming shortened V by 3 bases and J by 3 bases, and 8 bases separated the two germline ends. Germline CDR1 ENHRY, CDR2 SYGVKD. CDR3 nucleotides: TGTGCCATCAGTGAATCGGGGAAAGAGACCCAGTACTTC. It specifies CAISESGKETQYF.

This clonotype has just a few counts. Being one base from a much bigger clone, this may be a read error. The chain joins TRBV11-2 to TRBJ2-7; 10 bases match TRBD2. CDR3 length equals 14 residues. The germline gives CDR1 SGHAT, CDR2 FQNNGV. CDR3 protein: CASTLAGVGDERYF. CDR3 nucleotides: TGTGCCAGCACCCTAGCGGGAGTGGGGGACGAGCGGTACTTC.

About this clonotype itself: A much larger clone differs by one base, so this may be a read error. The chain couples TRBV11-2 to TRBJ2-7, with D perhaps matching TRBD2 (6 bases). This CDR3 has 15 amino acids. Trimming removed 2 bases from V and 4 bases from J, with 15 bases in between. In germline, CDR1 is SGHAT, CDR2 FQNNGV. CDR3 amino acids: CASSLIGSLGYEQYF. In DNA form, the CDR3 reads TGTGCCAGCAGCTTAATCGGGAGCCTCGGTTACGAGCAGTACTTC. Full variable domain (outside the CDR3, taken from reference TRBV11-2 and TRBJ2-7): EAGVAQSPRYKIIEKRQSVAFWCNPISGHATLYWYQQILGQGPKLLIQFQNNGVVDDSQLPKDRFSAERLKGVDSTLKIQPAKLEDSAVYLCASSLIGSLGYEQYFGPGTRLTVT.

This clonotype was picked up a small number of times. This chain links TRBV5-1 with TRBJ1-2; TRBD1 might be the D (5 bases). CDR3 length: 13 amino acids. The V end was cut by 4 bases, the J end by 3 bases, with 10 bases between. Germline CDR1 reads SGHRS; CDR2 reads YFSETQ. CDR3 region: CASSPTADYGYTF. The DNA for the CDR3 is TGCGCCAGCAGCCCGACAGCAGACTATGGCTACACCTTC.

Regarding this clonotype: At one end the junction does not follow the germline gene, possibly because of a read error. Here the CDR3 DNA reads TGTGCCAGCTTCGGGAGAGCCGAAAACATTCAGTACTTC. The encoded protein is CASFGRAENIQYF. V usage is TRBV6-5 and J usage is TRBJ2-4; D may be TRBD2 (6 bases). This CDR3 is built from 13 residues. CDR1 is MNHEY, CDR2 SVGAGI, per germline.

This chain connects TRBV6-5 to TRBJ2-2; weak D call: TRBD2 (6 bases). Germline V gives CDR1 MNHEY, CDR2 SVGAGI. The CDR3 loop spans 16 amino acids. The V and J ends lost 5 bases and 1 base respectively, with 14 bases between them. The CDR3 reads CASSTVGTLNTGELFF. Written as DNA, the CDR3 is TGTGCCAGCAGTACGGTGGGGACTCTGAACACCGGGGAGCTGTTTTTT.

DNA of the CDR3: TGTGCCAGCAGCCAGGACAGGTGGGACACTGAAGCTTTCTTT. Encoded protein: CASSQDRWDTEAFF. V and J are TRBV6-4 and TRBJ1-1; 7 bases agree with TRBD1. V lost 6 bases to trimming and J lost 3 bases; unmatched junction nucleotides: 7. The length of the CDR3 is 14 residues. Germline-derived CDR1 and CDR2 are MRHNA and SNTAGT.

This clonotype was found many times. This chain joins TRBV11-2 and TRBJ1-2; no clear D. This CDR3 is 14 amino acids long. CDR1 and CDR2 (germline): SGHAT, FQNNGV. Trimming removed 5 bases at V and 4 bases at J, with 14 bases between. The CDR3 nucleotides are TGTGCCAGCAGCACGGACCCCGCAAGCTATGGCTACACCTTC. It specifies CASSTDPASYGYTF.

The gene calls are TRBV19 and TRBJ2-6; D remains unclear. CDR3 length: 17 residues. Germline loops: CDR1 LNHDA, CDR2 SQIVND (reference sequence). V was trimmed by 1 base and J by 0 bases, leaving 10 bases between them. CDR3 region: CASSIGAGRSGANVLTF. The CDR3 bases are TGTGCCAGTAGTATAGGGGCCGGCCGCTCTGGGGCCAACGTCCTGACTTTC. The variable domain in full, with the rest retrieved from reference TRBV19 and TRBJ2-6, is DGGITQSPKYLFRKEGQNVTLSCEQNLNHDAMYWYRQDPGQGLRLIYYSQIVNDFQKGDIAEGYSVSREKKESFPLTVTSAQKNPTAFYLCASSIGAGRSGANVLTFGAGSRLTVL.

Note on this clonotype: Without the conserved terminal phenylalanine or tryptophan, this CDR3 likely stems from a read error. It is unclear where the CDR3 begins or ends on the DNA, so no DNA is shown, and the CDR3 is as TCRdb lists it. The rearrangement uses TRBV12-3 or TRBV12-4 and TRBJ2-2; no check of the table's D call, TRBD1, against the DNA was made. Counting both end residues, the CDR3 totals 15 amino acids. The CDR3 loop is CASSFGDRETGELFL.

This clonotype was recorded many times. The chain joins TRBV4-2 to TRBJ2-7; D gene ambiguous. V was clipped by 2 bases and J by 3 bases, with 8 bases between them. Germline V gives CDR1 LGHNA, CDR2 YNFKEQ. The CDR3 is 13 residues long. The CDR3 DNA follows: TGTGCCAGCAGCCAAAGGGTCGGCTACGAGCAGTACTTC. This translates into CASSQRVGYEQYF.

Concerning this clonotype itself: This sequence may be a read error, since a much larger clone differs from it by one base. The rearrangement uses TRBV4-2 and TRBJ2-7; 10 bases are a match to TRBD2. Germline CDR1 LGHNA, CDR2 YNFKEQ. CDR3 length: 14 residues. Here the CDR3 reads CASSQDGTSDEHYF. For the CDR3, the DNA is TGTGCCAGCAGCCAAGATGGGACTAGCGACGAGCACTACTTC.

Turning to this clonotype: With a much larger clone just one base away, this may be a read error. The chain recombines TRBV12-3 or TRBV12-4 with TRBJ2-1; TRBD1 might be the D (6 bases). The CDR3 is 12 amino acids. Trimming removed 6 bases at V and 6 bases at J, with 9 bases between. CDR3 sequence reads: CASSQDSNEQFF. The CDR3 DNA reads TGTGCCAGCAGCCAGGACAGCAATGAGCAGTTCTTC.

Remarks on this clonotype: A read error may produce the germline difference seen at one junction end. The gene calls are TRBV5-1 and TRBJ2-3, with TRBD2 matching over 14 bases. This CDR3 has 16 residues. Looked up from germline, CDR1 is SGHRS and CDR2 is YFSETQ. For the CDR3, the DNA is TGTGCCAGCAGCGCTGGGACTAGCGGGAGTGTAGATACGCAGTATTTT. Translated, it gives CASSAGTSGSVDTQYF.

Remarks on this clonotype: With a much larger clone just one base away, this may be a read error. The V and J genes are TRBV29-1 and TRBJ2-1; TRBD1 might be the D (6 bases). Germline CDR1 is SQVTM and CDR2 is ANQGSEA. The CDR3 runs to 13 residues. Trimming shortened V by 0 bases and J by 9 bases, and 12 bases separated the two germline ends. The CDR3 sequence: CSVEDSRGTEQFF. Written as DNA, the CDR3 is TGCAGCGTTGAAGACTCCAGGGGAACTGAGCAGTTCTTC.

Turning to this clonotype: This may come from a read error, since a much larger clone is one base off. This sequence joins TRBV11-2 and TRBJ2-4; TRBD1 matches at 7 bases. The germline V gene has CDR1 SGHAT and CDR2 FQNNGV. V was pared by 3 bases and J by 1 base, with 9 bases of the junction left unmatched. CDR3 length equals 17 residues. CDR3 protein: CASSFPHQTGAKNIQYF. The CDR3 DNA sequence: TGTGCCAGCAGCTTCCCTCATCAGACAGGGGCCAAAAACATTCAGTACTTC. The full variable domain, its missing parts supplied by reference TRBV11-2 and TRBJ2-4, is EAGVAQSPRYKIIEKRQSVAFWCNPISGHATLYWYQQILGQGPKLLIQFQNNGVVDDSQLPKDRFSAERLKGVDSTLKIQPAKLEDSAVYLCASSFPHQTGAKNIQYFGAGTRLSVL.

Concerning this clonotype itself: This could be a read error, since a much larger clone is one nucleotide away. The CDR3 DNA is TGTGCCAGCAGCTTAGTAAGGGGGTTAGCGGGAGAACGTGAGCAGTACTTC. Its protein is CASSLVRGLAGEREQYF. The genes are TRBV11-2 and TRBJ2-7, with 9 bases lining up with TRBD2. With 1 base clipped from V and 7 bases from J, the junction kept 14 bases outside the gene matches. CDR3 length: 17 amino acids. Germline V CDR1 and CDR2: SGHAT, FQNNGV.

This clonotype has just a few counts. The chain uses TRBV5-1 and TRBJ2-1, with a possible D match to TRBD1 (5 bases). The V and J ends lost 0 bases and 6 bases respectively, with 16 bases between them. Germline CDR1 SGHRS, CDR2 YFSETQ. The CDR3 has 16 residues. The CDR3 coding sequence is TGCGCCAGCAGCTTGGAGGCCAGGGCCTCTGGCAATGAGCAGTTCTTC. It is translated as CASSLEARASGNEQFF.